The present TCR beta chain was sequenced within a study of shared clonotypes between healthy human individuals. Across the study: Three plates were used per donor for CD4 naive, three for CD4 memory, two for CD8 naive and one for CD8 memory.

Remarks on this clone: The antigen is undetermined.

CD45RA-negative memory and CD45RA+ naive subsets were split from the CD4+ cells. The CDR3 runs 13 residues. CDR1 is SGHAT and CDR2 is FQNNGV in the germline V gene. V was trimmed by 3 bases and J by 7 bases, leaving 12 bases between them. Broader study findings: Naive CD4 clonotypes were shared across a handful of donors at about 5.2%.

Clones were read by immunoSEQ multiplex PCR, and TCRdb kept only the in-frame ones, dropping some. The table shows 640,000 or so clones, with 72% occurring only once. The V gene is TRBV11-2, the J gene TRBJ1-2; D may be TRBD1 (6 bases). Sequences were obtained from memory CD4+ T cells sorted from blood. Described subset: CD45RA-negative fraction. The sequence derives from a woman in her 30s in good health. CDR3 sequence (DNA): TGTGCCAGCAGCTTTACAGGGAATTCTGGCTACACCTTC. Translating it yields CASSFTGNSGYTF.